These 29 T cell receptor beta chains were all obtained from the same sample, sequenced in a study of cytomegalovirus exposure and HLA in healthy donors. It was with 60 Vbeta and 13 Jbeta primers that the PCR ran. Data came from immunoSEQ multiplex PCR; TCRdb stores just in-frame clones and leaves some out. In the table there are 150,000 to 200,000 clones, over 75% of which are singletons. The sequenced material came from PBMCs. These receptors came from a boy aged 2 to 10 in good health and CMV-seronegative.

The chain joins TRBV19 to TRBJ2-3; perhaps TRBD2 as D (6 bases). The length of the CDR3 is 15 residues. Germline V gives CDR1 LNHDA, CDR2 SQIVND (reference sequence). The germline V and J ends were trimmed by 6 bases and 0 bases, with 13 bases remaining between them. This CDR3 is CASSPPGLSTDTQYF. Written as DNA, the CDR3 is TGTGCCAGTAGCCCTCCGGGACTCAGCACAGATACGCAGTATTTT. The full variable domain, with the rest looked up from reference TRBV19 and TRBJ2-3, is DGGITQSPKYLFRKEGQNVTLSCEQNLNHDAMYWYRQDPGQGLRLIYYSQIVNDFQKGDIAEGYSVSREKKESFPLTVTSAQKNPTAFYLCASSPPGLSTDTQYFGPGTRLTVL.

The rearrangement joins TRBV10-3 to TRBJ2-1, with a possible D match to TRBD2 (7 bases). CDR3 length equals 18 residues. V lost 6 bases and J 10 bases, leaving 31 bases between the germline ends. CDR1 is ENHRY, CDR2 SYGVKD, per germline. The DNA for the CDR3 is TGTGCCATCAGCGGCCCGACAGGTTACAGGGAGGGAGGGGTAGAGCAGTTCTTC. Translation gives CAISGPTGYREGGVEQFF.

The J gene is TRBJ2-3, the V gene TRBV5-4; TRBD2 matches at 9 bases. Germline trimming cut 0 bases from V and 3 bases from J; bases unmatched to any gene: 11. CDR1 and CDR2 (germline): SGHNT, YYREEE (reference sequence). The CDR3 extends over 18 amino acids. The CDR3 loop reads CASSLGGPKSGGTDTQYF. CDR3 nucleotides: TGTGCCAGCAGCTTGGGGGGCCCTAAGAGCGGGGGGACAGATACGCAGTATTTT.

In DNA, the CDR3 is TGTGCCAGCAGTTCTTCAGCGGGGGGTCTGTATGTAGAGACCCAGTACTTC. It codes for CASSSSAGGLYVETQYF. V usage is TRBV7-9 and J usage is TRBJ2-5, with TRBD2 matching over 9 bases. CDR1 and CDR2 from the germline V gene are SEHNR and FQNEAQ (reference sequence). There are 17 residues in the CDR3. V was pared by 6 bases and J by 4 bases, with 15 bases of the junction left unmatched.

This chain connects TRBV15 to TRBJ2-7; tentative D call: TRBD1 (5 bases). The V gene lost 3 bases and the J gene lost 7 bases, with 22 bases spanning the gap. The germline V gene encodes CDR1 LNHNV and CDR2 YYDKDF (reference sequence). The CDR3 covers 16 residues. CDR3 sequence reads: CATSSFPQGLGLEQYF. The CDR3 region has the DNA TGTGCCACCAGCAGTTTTCCCCAGGGCCTGGGGTTGGAGCAGTACTTC.

This rearrangement joins TRBV6-5 to TRBJ1-5; D not certain. This CDR3 is 15 amino acids long. V was pared by 0 bases and J by 7 bases, with 13 bases between. Germline values: CDR1 MNHEY, CDR2 SVGAGI. The CDR3 loop reads CASSYSSGREQPQHF. CDR3 coding DNA: TGTGCCAGCAGTTACTCGAGTGGGCGGGAACAGCCCCAGCATTTT.

This chain connects TRBV7-2 to TRBJ1-1; the D is unclear. V was trimmed by 0 bases and J by 8 bases, leaving 10 bases between them. Per germline, CDR1 SGHTA and CDR2 FQGNSA. The CDR3 is 13 residues long. The CDR3 coding sequence is TGTGCCAGCAGCTTAGCCCCTCAGACAGAAGCTTTCTTT. Translating it yields CASSLAPQTEAFF.

The chain couples TRBV2 to TRBJ2-5; 13 bases agree with TRBD2. The V gene end was trimmed by 6 bases and the J gene end by 5 bases; junction bases not matched to a gene: 6. CDR3 length: 15 amino acids. Germline V gene data show CDR1 as SNHLY and CDR2 as FYNNEI. Here the CDR3 reads CASRATSGGAETQYF. The CDR3 nucleotides read TGTGCCAGCAGGGCTACTAGCGGGGGGGCCGAGACCCAGTACTTC.

The chain uses TRBV5-1 and TRBJ2-3; D gene uncertain. The CDR3 runs to 12 residues. The germline V and J ends were trimmed by 1 base and 9 bases, with 9 bases remaining between them. Per the germline V gene, CDR1 is SGHRS and CDR2 is YFSETQ. The CDR3 DNA reads TGCGCCAGCAGCTTGTTCAGCGACACGCAGTATTTT. Its translation: CASSLFSDTQYF.

This clone occurred a few times. The DNA for the CDR3 is TGCGCCAGCAGCAGATACTCCGGGACTAGCGGTCGGGGGATGAACACCGGGGAGCTGTTTTTT. Its translation: CASSRYSGTSGRGMNTGELFF. This rearrangement joins TRBV5-1 to TRBJ2-2; 11 bases agree with TRBD2. The V gene end was trimmed by 4 bases and the J gene end by 1 base; junction bases not matched to a gene: 18. CDR3 size: 21 residues. Per germline, CDR1 SGHRS and CDR2 YFSETQ.

Points on this clone: The sample holds other DNA sequences that translate to the same CDR3. This chain links TRBV6-1 with TRBJ2-3, with no clear D. CDR1 is MNHNS and CDR2 is SASEGT in the germline V gene. CDR3 length: 14 residues. The ends were cut back, 4 bases at V and 0 bases at J, with 8 bases in the middle. The CDR3 reads CASSGGGSTDTQYF. The CDR3 coding sequence is TGTGCCAGCAGTGGAGGCGGTAGCACAGATACGCAGTATTTT.

The chain employs TRBV9 and TRBJ2-2, with D maybe TRBD2 (6 bases). CDR3 length equals 16 residues. Germline V lookup: CDR1 SGDLS, CDR2 YYNGEE. The ends were cut back, 0 bases at V and 5 bases at J, with 14 bases in the middle. The CDR3 here is CASSVERRGRTGELFF. The CDR3 DNA reads as TGTGCCAGCAGCGTAGAAAGGCGGGGAAGGACCGGGGAGCTGTTTTTT.

The rearrangement uses TRBV5-4 and TRBJ2-3; D ambiguous. The CDR3 has 13 residues. V was cut by 4 bases and J by 5 bases, with 11 bases left in between. CDR1 SGHNT and CDR2 YYREEE come from the germline V gene (reference sequence). The CDR3 DNA follows: TGTGCCAGCAGCGTAACATTTGGAGATACGCAGTATTTT. Its translation: CASSVTFGDTQYF. The full variable domain, completed using reference TRBV5-4 and TRBJ2-3, is ETGVTQSPTHLIKTRGQQVTLRCSSQSGHNTVSWYQQALGQGPQFIFQYYREEENGRGNFPPRFSGLQFPNYSSELNVNALELDDSALYLCASSVTFGDTQYFGPGTRLTVL.

The count of this clone is one. This sequence joins TRBV7-3 and TRBJ2-2; 13 bases map to TRBD2. After removal of 5 bases from V and 6 bases from J, the junction contained 9 bases not matched to a gene. The germline CDR1 and CDR2 sequences are SGHTA and FQGTGA. The CDR3 is 17 residues long. CDR3 amino acids: CASSRTSGGPAPGELFF. DNA for the CDR3: TGTGCCAGCAGCCGGACTAGCGGGGGCCCGGCTCCCGGGGAGCTGTTTTTT.

This chain joins TRBV4-3 and TRBJ1-3, with D possibly matching TRBD1 (6 bases). This CDR3 is 16 amino acids long. V lost 1 base to trimming and J lost 1 base, with 11 bases between them. Germline V CDR1 and CDR2: LGHNA, YSLEER. The CDR3 DNA reads as TGCGCCAGCAGCCAAGGAACAGGGCGATCTGGAAACACCATATATTTT. It encodes CASSQGTGRSGNTIYF.

The rearrangement links TRBV6-6 to TRBJ1-2; D is ambiguous. V shed 6 bases and J shed 2 bases, with 10 bases lying between them. Germline assignment: CDR1 MNHNY and CDR2 SVGAGI (reference sequence). There are 13 residues in the CDR3. CDR3 sequence: CASSPTENYGYTF. The CDR3 DNA sequence: TGTGCCAGCAGCCCGACGGAGAACTATGGCTACACCTTC.

The chain couples TRBV6-5 to TRBJ2-1; 9 bases fit TRBD1. Losses at the gene ends were 7 bases for V and 14 bases for J; bases not matched to a gene: 15. The CDR3 is 14 amino acids. Per the germline V gene, CDR1 is MNHEY and CDR2 is SVGAGI. The CDR3 here is CASNQRGVDRGEFF. The DNA of the CDR3 is TGTGCCAGCAACCAACGGGGGGTGGACAGGGGTGAGTTCTTC.

This clone occurred once. The chain employs TRBV5-6 and TRBJ1-5; D unresolved. Germline CDR1 is SGHDT and CDR2 is YYEEEE. Trimming left V 1 base short and J 4 bases short, with 12 bases between. The CDR3 length is 15 residues. The CDR3 DNA follows: TGTGCCAGCAGCTTGAGACACGAGTTTAATCAGCCCCAGCATTTT. This translates into CASSLRHEFNQPQHF.

The V and J genes are TRBV7-9 and TRBJ1-3; 7 nucleotides match TRBD1. The junction had 21 bases not matched to a gene; V was cut back by 2 bases and J by 8 bases. The CDR3 totals 19 residues. CDR1 is SEHNR, CDR2 FQNEAQ, per germline (reference sequence). Here the CDR3 DNA reads TGTGCCAGCAGCTTATTCGGGCAGTTCGGCCGACAGGGATTAGACACCATATATTTT. It codes for CASSLFGQFGRQGLDTIYF.

This rearrangement joins TRBV10-3 to TRBJ2-3, with D possibly being TRBD2 (6 bases). V was clipped by 2 bases and J by 6 bases, with 6 bases between them. This CDR3 is built from 12 residues. The germline gives CDR1 ENHRY, CDR2 SYGVKD. The CDR3: CAISEGGDTQYF. The CDR3 bases are TGTGCCATCAGTGAGGGAGGGGATACGCAGTATTTT.

This clone was detected a few times. The rearrangement links TRBV5-1 to TRBJ2-7; TRBD1 is a possible D gene (7 bases). Between the trimmed V and J ends, which lost 2 bases and 1 base, there was a span of 13 bases. Germline V gene lookup returns CDR1 SGHRS and CDR2 YFSETQ. The length of the CDR3 is 15 residues. The CDR3 loop reads CASSFLAGQSYEQYF. The DNA for the CDR3 is TGCGCCAGCAGCTTCCTTGCGGGACAGTCCTACGAGCAGTACTTC.

The genes are TRBV19 and TRBJ2-3; no firm D call. Germline V lookup: CDR1 LNHDA, CDR2 SQIVND (reference sequence). V lost 7 bases to trimming and J lost 5 bases, with 10 bases between them. The CDR3 covers 12 residues. The CDR3: CASNGDGDTQYF. In nucleotides, the CDR3 is TGTGCCAGTAATGGAGACGGAGATACGCAGTATTTT.

The sample holds a few counts of this clone. The V gene is TRBV19, the J gene TRBJ1-2; no firm D call. V shed 9 bases and J shed 1 base, with 9 bases lying between them. Germline-derived CDR1 and CDR2 are LNHDA and SQIVND (reference sequence). This CDR3 spans 12 amino acids. This CDR3 is CASRIINYGYTF. The CDR3, as DNA: TGTGCCAGCAGGATCATTAACTATGGCTACACCTTC.

The table lists this clone with a count of one. The chain joins TRBV29-1 to TRBJ2-3; 8 nucleotides line up with TRBD1. The J segment lost 2 bases and the V segment lost 8 bases, leaving 6 bases of the junction unmatched. This CDR3 has 13 residues. The germline V gene has CDR1 SQVTM and CDR2 ANQGSEA. The CDR3 loop reads CSMQGANTDTQYF. Here the CDR3 DNA reads TGCAGCATGCAGGGGGCGAACACAGATACGCAGTATTTT.

The CDR3 bases are TGTGCCAGCAGTTCGGAGGCAGGCGCTGGAAACACCATATATTTT. Its translation is CASSSEAGAGNTIYF. V gene TRBV2 combines with J gene TRBJ1-3; D is ambiguous. The V end was cut by 5 bases, the J end by 2 bases, with 13 bases between. Germline CDR1 reads SNHLY; CDR2 reads FYNNEI. This CDR3 is built from 15 residues.

This clone came up once. CDR3 amino acids: CASSELAGDLGTQYF. The CDR3 DNA sequence: TGTGCCAGCAGTGAACTAGCGGGGGACCTAGGAACGCAGTATTTT. This chain links TRBV2 with TRBJ2-3; 10 nucleotides align to TRBD2. The ends lost 2 bases at V and 9 bases at J; junction bases unmatched: 8. This CDR3 is 15 amino acids long. Germline lookup yields CDR1 SNHLY and CDR2 FYNNEI.

In its sample, this clone was seen once. This sequence joins TRBV2 and TRBJ1-1; D is unclear. Germline V gene data show CDR1 as SNHLY and CDR2 as FYNNEI. V was cut by 4 bases and J by 4 bases, with 7 bases left in between. CDR3 length equals 12 residues. In nucleotides, the CDR3 is TGTGCCAGCAGTGGGGGAGGCACTGAAGCTTTCTTT. Its translation is CASSGGGTEAFF. Complete variable domain (other parts from reference TRBV2 and TRBJ1-1): EPEVTQTPSHQVTQMGQEVILRCVPISNHLYFYWYRQILGQKVEFLVSFYNNEISEKSEIFDDQFSVERPDGSNFTLKIRSTKLEDSAMYFCASSGGGTEAFFGQGTRLTVV.

The rearrangement links TRBV4-1 to TRBJ1-3; TRBD1 matches 7 bases. The V gene end was trimmed by 0 bases and the J gene end by 5 bases; junction bases not matched to a gene: 7. Germline V CDR1 and CDR2: MGHRA, YSYEKL. The CDR3 spans 16 residues. CDR3 sequence reads: CASSQDKGQARNTIYF. As DNA, the CDR3 is TGCGCCAGCAGCCAAGACAAAGGACAGGCAAGAAACACCATATATTTT.

The chain is built from TRBV7-8 and TRBJ1-2; D perhaps matches TRBD1 (5 bases). Germline CDR1 is SGHVS and CDR2 is FQNEAQ. This CDR3 spans 14 amino acids. Trimming left V 3 bases short and J 6 bases short, with 14 bases between. CDR3 protein: CASSLGGGLDGYTF. The CDR3 region has the DNA TGTGCCAGCAGCTTGGGGGGAGGCCTTGATGGCTACACCTTC.